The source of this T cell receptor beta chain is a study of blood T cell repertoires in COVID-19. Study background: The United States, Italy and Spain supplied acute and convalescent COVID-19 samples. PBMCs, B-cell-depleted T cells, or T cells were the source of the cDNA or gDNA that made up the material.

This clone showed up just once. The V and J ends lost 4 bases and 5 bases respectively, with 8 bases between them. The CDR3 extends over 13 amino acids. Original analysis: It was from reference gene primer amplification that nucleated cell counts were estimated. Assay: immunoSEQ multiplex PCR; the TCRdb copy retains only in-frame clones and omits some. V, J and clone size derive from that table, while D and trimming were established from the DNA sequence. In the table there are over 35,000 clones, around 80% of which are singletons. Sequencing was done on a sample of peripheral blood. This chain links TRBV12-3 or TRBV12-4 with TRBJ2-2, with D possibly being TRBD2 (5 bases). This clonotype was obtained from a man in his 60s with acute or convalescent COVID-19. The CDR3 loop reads CASSWTETGELFF. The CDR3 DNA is TGTGCCAGCAGTTGGACTGAGACCGGGGAGCTGTTTTTT.